These T cell receptor beta chains were read from a single sample in a study of T cell responses to AZD1222 COVID-19 vaccine. The repertoire was sequenced with immunoSEQ multiplex PCR; TCRdb's copy has only in-frame clones and lacks some. The sample contains fewer than 180,000 clones, roughly 94% of which appear only once. The sequenced sample was peripheral blood, obtained on day 0 of AZD1222 vaccination. Receptors were obtained from an adult in good health. CDR3s include the opening cysteine and the closing phenylalanine or tryptophan. D genes are given only for firm matches. Rows give clone size only sometimes, using once, few, many, or a class for an expanded clone.

J: TRBJ2-1
V: TRBV4-3
length: 17
size: NA
D: TRBD2
CDR3: CASSQDSILAGASEQFF
DNA: TGCGCCAGCAGCCAAGACAGCATTCTAGCGGGAGCTAGTGAGCAGTTCTTC

J: TRBJ2-5
V: TRBV2
length: 15
size: NA
D: NA
CDR3: CASSQPGAGRETQYF
DNA: TGTGCCAGCAGTCAGCCGGGGGCCGGTAGGGAGACCCAGTACTTC

J: TRBJ2-1
V: TRBV9
length: 16
size: few
D: NA
CDR3: CASSVEMSGVGNEQFF
DNA: TGTGCCAGCAGCGTAGAGATGTCTGGGGTGGGGAATGAGCAGTTCTTC

J: TRBJ1-2
V: TRBV5-1
length: 14
size: NA
D: NA
CDR3: CASILQPSLYGYTF
DNA: TGCGCCAGCATCTTACAGCCCTCCCTCTATGGCTACACCTTC

J: TRBJ1-1
V: TRBV18
length: 16
size: NA
D: NA
CDR3: CASSPLEQGLNTEAFF
DNA: TGTGCCAGCTCACCACTAGAGCAGGGGCTGAACACTGAAGCTTTCTTT

J: TRBJ1-1
V: TRBV19
length: 16
size: NA
D: NA
CDR3: CASSMGRGYLNTEAFF
DNA: TGTGCCAGTAGTATGGGCAGGGGATATTTGAACACTGAAGCTTTCTTT

J: TRBJ1-2
V: TRBV5-4
length: 16
size: NA
D: TRBD1
CDR3: CASSMVQGARDYGYTF
DNA: TGTGCCAGCAGCATGGTCCAGGGGGCGCGGGACTATGGCTACACCTTC

J: TRBJ2-1
V: TRBV7-2
length: 16
size: NA
D: TRBD2
CDR3: CASSSSPSGRMGEQFF
DNA: TGTGCCAGCAGCTCTTCTCCTAGCGGGAGAATGGGTGAGCAGTTCTTC

J: TRBJ1-2
V: TRBV7-9
length: 16
size: NA
D: TRBD1
CDR3: CASSRIRTGGDYGYTF
DNA: TGTGCCAGCAGCCGAATTCGGACAGGGGGGGACTATGGCTACACCTTC

J: TRBJ1-2
V: TRBV6-5
length: 14
size: NA
D: NA
CDR3: CASSYAGPANGYTF
DNA: TGTGCCAGCAGTTACGCGGGACCCGCGAACGGCTACACCTTC

J: TRBJ2-5
V: TRBV5-4
length: 14
size: NA
D: NA
CDR3: CASSPRAGMETQYF
DNA: TGTGCCAGCAGCCCGAGGGCGGGGATGGAGACCCAGTACTTC

J: TRBJ1-2
V: TRBV9
length: 14
size: NA
D: TRBD1
CDR3: CASSVRGDWDGYTF
DNA: TGTGCCAGCAGCGTCAGGGGGGATTGGGATGGCTACACCTTC

J: TRBJ1-1
V: TRBV6-2/TRBV6-3
length: 17
size: NA
D: TRBD1
CDR3: CASSYSLGRPDRVEAFF
DNA: TGTGCCAGCAGTTACTCGTTGGGTAGACCCGACAGGGTTGAAGCTTTCTTT

J: TRBJ1-4
V: TRBV23-1
length: 17
size: NA
D: TRBD1
CDR3: CASSRRQGARANEKLFF
DNA: TGCGCCAGCAGTCGTCGCCAGGGGGCGAGGGCCAATGAAAAACTGTTTTTT

J: TRBJ1-1
V: TRBV4-1
length: 15
size: once
D: NA
CDR3: CASSLVGTQNTEAFF
DNA: TGCGCCAGCAGCCTTGTTGGGACACAGAACACTGAAGCTTTCTTT

J: TRBJ2-2
V: TRBV20-1
length: 11
size: NA
D: NA
CDR3: CSATRTGELFF
DNA: TGCAGTGCTACAAGGACCGGGGAGCTGTTTTTT

J: TRBJ1-6
V: TRBV28
length: 14
size: NA
D: NA
CDR3: CASTPGTANSPLHF
DNA: TGTGCCAGCACCCCGGGGACTGCGAATTCACCCCTCCACTTT

J: TRBJ1-1
V: TRBV2
length: 13
size: few
D: TRBD1
CDR3: CASSGQGNTEAFF
DNA: TGTGCCAGCAGTGGACAGGGGAACACTGAAGCTTTCTTT

J: TRBJ1-1
V: TRBV28
length: 13
size: once
D: TRBD1
CDR3: CATTWTGETEAFF
DNA: TGTGCCACTACTTGGACAGGGGAGACTGAAGCTTTCTTT